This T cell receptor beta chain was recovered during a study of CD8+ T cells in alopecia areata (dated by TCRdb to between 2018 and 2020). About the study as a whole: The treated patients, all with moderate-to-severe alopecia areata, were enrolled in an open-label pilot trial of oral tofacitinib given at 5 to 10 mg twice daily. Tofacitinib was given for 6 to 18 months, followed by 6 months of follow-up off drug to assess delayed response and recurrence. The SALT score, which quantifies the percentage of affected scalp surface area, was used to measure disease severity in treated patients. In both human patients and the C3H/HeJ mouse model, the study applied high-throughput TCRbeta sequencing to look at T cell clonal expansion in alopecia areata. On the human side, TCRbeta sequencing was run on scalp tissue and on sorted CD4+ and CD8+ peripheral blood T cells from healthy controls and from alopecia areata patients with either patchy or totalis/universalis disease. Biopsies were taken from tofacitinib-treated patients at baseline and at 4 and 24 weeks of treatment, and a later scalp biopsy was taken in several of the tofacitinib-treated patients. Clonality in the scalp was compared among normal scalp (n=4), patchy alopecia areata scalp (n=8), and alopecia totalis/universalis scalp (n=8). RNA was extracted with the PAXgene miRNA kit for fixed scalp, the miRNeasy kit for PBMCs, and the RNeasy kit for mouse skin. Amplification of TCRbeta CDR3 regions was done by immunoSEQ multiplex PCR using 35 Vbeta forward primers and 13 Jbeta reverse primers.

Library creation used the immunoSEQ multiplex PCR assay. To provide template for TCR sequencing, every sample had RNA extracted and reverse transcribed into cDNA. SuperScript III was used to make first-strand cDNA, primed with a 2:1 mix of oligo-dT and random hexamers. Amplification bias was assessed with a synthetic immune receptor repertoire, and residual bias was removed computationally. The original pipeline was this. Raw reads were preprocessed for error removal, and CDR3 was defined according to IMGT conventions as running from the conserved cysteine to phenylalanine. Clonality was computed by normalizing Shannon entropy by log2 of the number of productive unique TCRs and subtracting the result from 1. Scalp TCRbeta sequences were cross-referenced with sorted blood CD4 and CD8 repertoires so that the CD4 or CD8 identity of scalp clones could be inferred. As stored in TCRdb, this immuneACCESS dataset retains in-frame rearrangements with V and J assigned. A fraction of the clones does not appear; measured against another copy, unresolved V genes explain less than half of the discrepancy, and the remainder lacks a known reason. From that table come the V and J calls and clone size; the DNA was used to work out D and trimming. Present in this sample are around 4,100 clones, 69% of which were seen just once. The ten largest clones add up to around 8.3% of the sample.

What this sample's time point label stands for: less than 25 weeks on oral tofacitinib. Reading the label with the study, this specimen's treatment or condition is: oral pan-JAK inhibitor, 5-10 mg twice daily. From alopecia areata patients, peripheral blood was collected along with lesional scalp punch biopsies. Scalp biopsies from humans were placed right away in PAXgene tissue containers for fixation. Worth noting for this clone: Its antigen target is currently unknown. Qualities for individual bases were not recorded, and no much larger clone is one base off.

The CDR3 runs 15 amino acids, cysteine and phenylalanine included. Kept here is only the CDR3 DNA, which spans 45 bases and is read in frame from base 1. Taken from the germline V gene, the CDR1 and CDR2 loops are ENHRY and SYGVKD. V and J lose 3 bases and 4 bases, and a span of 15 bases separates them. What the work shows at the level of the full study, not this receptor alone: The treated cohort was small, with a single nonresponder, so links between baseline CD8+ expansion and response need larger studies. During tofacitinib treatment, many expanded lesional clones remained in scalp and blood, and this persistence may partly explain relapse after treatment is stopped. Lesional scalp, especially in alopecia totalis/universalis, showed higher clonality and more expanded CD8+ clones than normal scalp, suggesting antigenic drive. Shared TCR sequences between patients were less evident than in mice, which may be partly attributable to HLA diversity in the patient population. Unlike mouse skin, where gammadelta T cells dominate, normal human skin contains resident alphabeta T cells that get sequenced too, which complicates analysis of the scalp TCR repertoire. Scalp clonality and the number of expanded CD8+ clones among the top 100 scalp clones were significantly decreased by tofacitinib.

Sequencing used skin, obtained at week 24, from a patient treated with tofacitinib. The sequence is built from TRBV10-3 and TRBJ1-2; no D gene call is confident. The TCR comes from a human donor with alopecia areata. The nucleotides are TGTGCCATCAGTGAAGGTGTCAGAATTGTCTATGGCTACACCTTC. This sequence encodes CAISEGVRIVYGYTF.